This T cell receptor (beta chain) was obtained from a study of blood T cell repertoires in COVID-19. The overall study: Donors in the United States, Italy and Spain gave samples during acute or convalescent COVID-19. PBMCs, B-cell-depleted T cells, or T cells provided the cDNA or gDNA that made up the material.

Trimming cost V 3 bases and J 8 bases; bases outside gene matches: 3. CDR3 length: 14 amino acids. Germline CDR1 reads SGHRS; CDR2 reads YFSETQ. How the authors handled the data: For nucleated cells, counts were estimated from reference gene primer amplification. TCRdb's copy holds only in-frame clones and misses some; the assay was immunoSEQ multiplex PCR. V and J calls and clone size are given by that table; D and trimming were obtained from the DNA. The data contain roughly 220,000 clones, 70% to 90% of them singletons. Specimen: peripheral blood. The chain combines TRBV5-1 with TRBJ1-4; the match to TRBD1 covers 11 bases. The clonotype comes from a man younger than 40 who had recovered from COVID-19. The CDR3 DNA is TGCGCCAGCAGCTGGGGGACAGGGGGAGAAAAACTGTTTTTT. It yields the protein CASSWGTGGEKLFF.